This T cell receptor (beta chain) emerged from a study of shared clonotypes between healthy human individuals. This table comes from immunoSEQ multiplex PCR, and its TCRdb copy is limited to in-frame clones, with some not included. The sample holds 1 million to 1.2 million clones, 70% to 85% seen once. In the case of this clone: The antigen remains undetermined.

General study findings and limits: Shared clonotypes across all four donors exceeded non-shared ones in generation probability.

The receptor comes from a man between 18 and 29 years old in good health. Some clones in this sample may be carry-over from other donors' samples. What was sequenced was memory CD4+ T cells from PBMCs. Sample subset: CD45RA-negative fraction.

The CDR3 DNA reads as TGCGCCAGCAGCTTGGTAGAACCTACCGGGGAGCTGTTTTTT. Translating gives CASSLVEPTGELFF. The V call is TRBV5-1, the J call TRBJ2-2, with D unclear. Per germline, CDR1 SGHRS and CDR2 YFSETQ. The CDR3 has 14 amino acids. V shed 0 bases and J shed 5 bases, with 8 bases lying between them.